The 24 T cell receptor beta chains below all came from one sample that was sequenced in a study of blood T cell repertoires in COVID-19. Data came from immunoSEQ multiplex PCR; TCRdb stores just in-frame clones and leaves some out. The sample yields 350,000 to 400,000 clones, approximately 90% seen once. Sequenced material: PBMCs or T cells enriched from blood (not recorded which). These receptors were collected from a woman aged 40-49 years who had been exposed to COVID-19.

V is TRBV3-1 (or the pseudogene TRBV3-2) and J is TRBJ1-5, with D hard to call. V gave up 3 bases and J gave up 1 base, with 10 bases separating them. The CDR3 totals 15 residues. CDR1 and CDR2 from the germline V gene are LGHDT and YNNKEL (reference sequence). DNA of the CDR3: TGTGCCAGCAGCCAGTCCATCGGGAGCAATCAGCCCCAGCATTTT. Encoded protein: CASSQSIGSNQPQHF.

CDR3 in DNA: TGTGCCAGCAGTGACTCGGCAGGGATGGAGCCCCAGCATTTT. This encodes CASSDSAGMEPQHF. V usage is TRBV6-4 and J usage is TRBJ1-5, with a possible D match to TRBD1 (5 bases). The V end lost 0 bases, the J end lost 8 bases, and 11 bases lay between the germline ends. The germline gives CDR1 MRHNA, CDR2 SNTAGT. The CDR3 runs to 14 residues.

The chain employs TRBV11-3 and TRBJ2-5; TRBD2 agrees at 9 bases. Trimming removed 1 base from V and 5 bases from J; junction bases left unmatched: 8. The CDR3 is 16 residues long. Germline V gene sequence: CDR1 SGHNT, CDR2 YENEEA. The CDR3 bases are TGTGCCAGCAGCTTAGGGGGGGCAGCGGGAGGCGAGACCCAGTACTTC. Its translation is CASSLGGAAGGETQYF.

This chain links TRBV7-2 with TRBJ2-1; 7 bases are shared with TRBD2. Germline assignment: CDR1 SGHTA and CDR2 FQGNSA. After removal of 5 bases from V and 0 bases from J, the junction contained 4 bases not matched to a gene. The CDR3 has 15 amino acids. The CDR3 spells CASSPLADSYNEQFF. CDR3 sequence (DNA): TGTGCCAGCAGCCCTCTAGCGGACTCCTACAATGAGCAGTTCTTC.

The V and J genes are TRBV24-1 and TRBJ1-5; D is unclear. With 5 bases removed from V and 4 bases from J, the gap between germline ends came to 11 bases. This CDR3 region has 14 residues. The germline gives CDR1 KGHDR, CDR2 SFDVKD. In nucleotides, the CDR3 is TGTGCCACCAGTGCCGCGGGTCTTAATCAGCCCCAGCATTTT. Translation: CATSAAGLNQPQHF.

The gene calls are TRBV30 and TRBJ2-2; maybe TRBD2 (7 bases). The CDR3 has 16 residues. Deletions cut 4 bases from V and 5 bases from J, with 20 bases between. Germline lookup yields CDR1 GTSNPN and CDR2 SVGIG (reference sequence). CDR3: CAWTGIWKGGTGELFF. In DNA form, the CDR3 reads TGTGCCTGGACCGGAATTTGGAAGGGGGGGACCGGGGAGCTGTTTTTT.

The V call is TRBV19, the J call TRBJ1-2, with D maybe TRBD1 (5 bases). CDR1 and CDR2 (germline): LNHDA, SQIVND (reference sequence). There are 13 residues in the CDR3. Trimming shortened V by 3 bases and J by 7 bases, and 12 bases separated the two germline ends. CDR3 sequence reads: CASSINGAVGYTF. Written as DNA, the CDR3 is TGTGCCAGTAGTATTAATGGGGCGGTTGGCTACACCTTC.

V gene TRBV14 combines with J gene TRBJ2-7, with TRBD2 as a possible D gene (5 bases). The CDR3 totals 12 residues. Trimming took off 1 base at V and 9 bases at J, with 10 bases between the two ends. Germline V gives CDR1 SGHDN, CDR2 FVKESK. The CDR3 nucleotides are TGTGCCAGCAGCCAAGTTCGGACTCGGCAGTACTTC. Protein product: CASSQVRTRQYF.

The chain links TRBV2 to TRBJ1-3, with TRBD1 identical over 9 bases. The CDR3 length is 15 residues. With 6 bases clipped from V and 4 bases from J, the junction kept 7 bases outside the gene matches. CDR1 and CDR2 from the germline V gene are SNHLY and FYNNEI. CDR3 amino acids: CASSDPGQGGNTIYF. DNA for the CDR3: TGTGCCAGCAGCGACCCGGGACAGGGAGGAAACACCATATATTTT.

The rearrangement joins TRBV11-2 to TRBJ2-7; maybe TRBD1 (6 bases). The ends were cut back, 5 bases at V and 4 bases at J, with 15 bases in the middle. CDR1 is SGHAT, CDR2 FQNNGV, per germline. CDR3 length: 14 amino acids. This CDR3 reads CASSPSPTGYEQYF. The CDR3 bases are TGTGCCAGCAGCCCCAGCCCGACAGGATACGAGCAGTACTTC.

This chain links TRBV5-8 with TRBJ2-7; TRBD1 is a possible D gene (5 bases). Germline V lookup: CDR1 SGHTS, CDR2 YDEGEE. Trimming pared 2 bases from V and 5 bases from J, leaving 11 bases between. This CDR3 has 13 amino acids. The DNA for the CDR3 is TGTGCCAGCAGCTTCACAGGAAGGAACGAGCAGTACTTC. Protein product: CASSFTGRNEQYF.

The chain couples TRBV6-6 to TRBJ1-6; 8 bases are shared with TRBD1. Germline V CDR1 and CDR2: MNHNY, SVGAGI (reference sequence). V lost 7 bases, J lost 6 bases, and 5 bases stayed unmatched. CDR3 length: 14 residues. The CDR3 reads CASNDRGSNSPLHF. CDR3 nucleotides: TGTGCCAGCAATGACAGGGGTTCTAATTCACCCCTCCACTTT.

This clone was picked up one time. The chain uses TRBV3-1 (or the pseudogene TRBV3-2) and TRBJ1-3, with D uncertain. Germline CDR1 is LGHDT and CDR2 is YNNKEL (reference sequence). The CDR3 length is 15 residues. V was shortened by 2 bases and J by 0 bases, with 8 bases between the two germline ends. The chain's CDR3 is CASSQTLRSGNTIYF. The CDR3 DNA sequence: TGTGCCAGCAGCCAAACCCTGCGCTCTGGAAACACCATATATTTT.

The chain's CDR3 is CASRGGSSYEQYF. CDR3 DNA: TGTGCCAGCAGGGGCGGGAGCTCCTACGAGCAGTACTTC. J is TRBJ2-7 and V is TRBV6-6; TRBD2 matches 7 bases. Germline CDR1 and CDR2: MNHNY and SVGAGI (reference sequence). The CDR3 loop spans 13 amino acids. The junction had 2 bases not matched to a gene; V was cut back by 6 bases and J by 0 bases.

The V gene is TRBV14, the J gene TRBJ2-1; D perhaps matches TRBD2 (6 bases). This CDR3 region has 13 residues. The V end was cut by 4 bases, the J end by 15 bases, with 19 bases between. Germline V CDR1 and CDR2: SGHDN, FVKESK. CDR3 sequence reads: CASSRTGTRRPFF. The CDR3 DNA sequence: TGTGCCAGCAGCCGCACCGGGACTCGAAGGCCGTTCTTC.

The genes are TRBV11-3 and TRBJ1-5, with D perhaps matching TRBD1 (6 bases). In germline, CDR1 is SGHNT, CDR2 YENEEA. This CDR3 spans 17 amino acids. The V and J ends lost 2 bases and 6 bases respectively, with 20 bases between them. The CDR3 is CASSLTGRGGFCQPQHF. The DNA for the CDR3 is TGTGCCAGCAGCTTAACGGGAAGAGGGGGTTTCTGTCAGCCCCAGCATTTT. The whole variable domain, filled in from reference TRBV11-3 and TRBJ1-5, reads EAGVVQSPRYKIIEKKQPVAFWCNPISGHNTLYWYLQNLGQGPELLIRYENEEAVDDSQLPKDRFSAERLKGVDSTLKIQPAELGDSAVYLCASSLTGRGGFCQPQHFGDGTRLSIL.

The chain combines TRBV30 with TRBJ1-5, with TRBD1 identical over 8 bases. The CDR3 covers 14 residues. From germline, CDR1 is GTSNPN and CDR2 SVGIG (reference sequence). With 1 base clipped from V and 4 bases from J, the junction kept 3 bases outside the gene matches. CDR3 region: CAWSGDRQNQPQHF. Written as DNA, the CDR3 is TGTGCCTGGAGTGGGGACAGGCAGAATCAGCCCCAGCATTTT.

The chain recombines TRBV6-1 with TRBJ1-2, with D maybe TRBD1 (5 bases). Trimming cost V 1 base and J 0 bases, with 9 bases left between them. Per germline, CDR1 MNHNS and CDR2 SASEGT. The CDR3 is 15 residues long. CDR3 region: CASSEGAGPNYGYTF. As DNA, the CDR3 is TGTGCCAGCAGTGAAGGGGCAGGGCCTAACTATGGCTACACCTTC.

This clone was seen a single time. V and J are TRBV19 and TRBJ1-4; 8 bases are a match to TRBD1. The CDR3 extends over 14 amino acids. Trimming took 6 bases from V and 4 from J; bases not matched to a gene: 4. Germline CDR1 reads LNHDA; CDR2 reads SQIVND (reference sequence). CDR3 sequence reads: CASRKTGVNEKLFF. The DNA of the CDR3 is TGTGCCAGTAGGAAGACAGGGGTTAATGAAAAACTGTTTTTT.

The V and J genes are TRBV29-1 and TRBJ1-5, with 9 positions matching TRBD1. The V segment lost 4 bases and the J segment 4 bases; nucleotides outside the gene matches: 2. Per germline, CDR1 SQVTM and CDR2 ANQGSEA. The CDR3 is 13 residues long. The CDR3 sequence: CSVGGQGNQPQHF. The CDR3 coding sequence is TGCAGCGTTGGGGGACAGGGTAATCAGCCCCAGCATTTT.

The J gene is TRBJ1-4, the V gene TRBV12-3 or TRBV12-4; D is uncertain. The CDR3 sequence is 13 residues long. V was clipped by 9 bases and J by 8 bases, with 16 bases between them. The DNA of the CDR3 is TGTGCCAGTTCCCCGGGGATCGCGGAAAAACTGTTTTTT. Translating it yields CASSPGIAEKLFF.

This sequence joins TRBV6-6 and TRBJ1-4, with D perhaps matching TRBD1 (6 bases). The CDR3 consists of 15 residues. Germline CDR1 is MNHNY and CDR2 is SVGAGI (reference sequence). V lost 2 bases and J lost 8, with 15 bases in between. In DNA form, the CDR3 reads TGTGCCAGCAGTTACGATGGGGGCAGGAGCGAAAAACTGTTTTTT. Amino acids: CASSYDGGRSEKLFF.

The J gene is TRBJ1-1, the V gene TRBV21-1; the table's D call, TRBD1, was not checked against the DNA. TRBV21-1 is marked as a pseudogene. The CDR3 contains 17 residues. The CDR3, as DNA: TGTGCCAGCAGCAAAGCGCTTTTTGGGACAGTCCTCTCTGAAGCTTTCTTT. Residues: CASSKALFGTVLSEAFF.

This chain's CDR3 is CATSDAIGGTGGNEQFF. The CDR3, as DNA: TGTGCCACCAGTGATGCTATAGGTGGGACAGGGGGGAATGAGCAGTTCTTC. V usage is TRBV24-1 and J usage is TRBJ2-1, with TRBD1 matching 11 bases. The germline V gene has CDR1 KGHDR and CDR2 SFDVKD. The V and J ends lost 3 bases and 7 bases, in that order; junction bases with no gene match: 10. This CDR3 spans 17 amino acids.